The 26 T cell receptor beta chains listed next were all sequenced from one sample in a study of T cells in Graves' hyperthyroidism and ophthalmopathy. RNA transcripts provided the source from which TCR beta CDR3 regions were amplified. The HTBI set primed first-round TCR CDR3 RT-PCR. MiXCR was run by TCRdb on the multiplex PCR reads, yielding one entry per CDR3 protein. The sample holds over 400,000 distinct CDR3 sequences; about 15% are singletons and the top ten take about 12%. The sequenced sample was blood. These receptors all stem from a man in his late teens or twenties with Graves' ophthalmopathy.

Note on this clonotype: A much bigger clone sits one base away, suggesting this may be a read error. The chain combines TRBV6-1 with TRBJ2-1, with TRBD2 as a possible D gene (6 bases). There are 16 residues in the CDR3. V was pared by 2 bases and J by 0 bases, with 11 bases between. The germline V gene has CDR1 MNHNS and CDR2 SASEGT. CDR3 residues: CASSESIADSYNEQFF. CDR3 coding DNA: TGTGCCAGCAGTGAATCAATAGCGGACTCCTACAATGAGCAGTTCTTC.

This clonotype was seen many times. The chain links TRBV10-3 to TRBJ1-1, with D uncertain. Trimming shortened V by 3 bases and J by 2 bases, and 7 bases separated the two germline ends. This CDR3 contains 13 residues. Germline V lookup: CDR1 ENHRY, CDR2 SYGVKD. As DNA, the CDR3 is TGTGCCATCAGTGAATCCGGAAACACTGAAGCTTTCTTT. Protein sequence: CAISESGNTEAFF.

V is TRBV28 and J is TRBJ2-7; the match to TRBD2 covers 7 bases. The V and J ends lost 5 bases and 4 bases, in that order; junction bases with no gene match: 8. The CDR3 length is 14 residues. CDR1 and CDR2 from the germline V gene are MDHEN and SYDVKM. CDR3 amino acids: CASSLERELYEQYF. The CDR3 DNA sequence: TGTGCCAGCAGTCTCGAGCGGGAATTGTACGAGCAGTACTTC.

This clonotype has ten or more counts. The V and J genes are TRBV6-4 and TRBJ2-3, with TRBD2 matching 11 bases. Germline CDR1 and CDR2: MRHNA and SNTAGT. The V segment lost 3 bases and the J segment 2 bases; nucleotides outside the gene matches: 4. The length of the CDR3 is 16 residues. The CDR3 reads CASSEGTSGPTDTQYF. The CDR3 DNA reads as TGTGCCAGCAGTGAGGGGACTAGCGGCCCCACAGATACGCAGTATTTT.

In this sample, this clonotype turned up many times. The chain carries TRBV20-1 and TRBJ2-3, with 10 bases matching TRBD2. V was clipped by 6 bases and J by 2 bases; unmatched bases: 11. CDR1 and CDR2 from the germline V gene are DFQATT and SNEGSKA (reference sequence). The CDR3 runs 16 residues. The CDR3 spells CSAEGPSGSSTDTQYF. CDR3 DNA sequence: TGCAGTGCAGAGGGTCCTAGCGGGAGCTCCACAGATACGCAGTATTTT.

As to this clonotype: Likely a read error: the CDR3 ends without its conserved phenylalanine or tryptophan. The chain links TRBV5-1 to TRBJ2-1, with TRBD2 matching over 8 bases. The CDR3 is 15 residues long. Germline trimming cut 1 base from V and 6 bases from J; bases unmatched to any gene: 6. Germline CDR1 SGHRS, CDR2 YFSETQ. The CDR3 is CASSLFAGRANEQFS. The CDR3 nucleotides are TGCGCCAGCAGCTTGTTTGCCGGGAGGGCCAATGAGCAGTTCTCC.

This clonotype was counted between two and nine times. This chain joins TRBV29-1 and TRBJ2-2, with D possibly TRBD1 on 6 matching bases. Germline lookup yields CDR1 SQVTM and CDR2 ANQGSEA. This CDR3 is 14 amino acids long. Trimming removed 7 bases from V and 0 bases from J, with 12 bases in between. The CDR3 reads CSGLWTANTGELFF. CDR3 DNA sequence: TGCAGCGGGCTATGGACAGCGAACACCGGGGAGCTGTTTTTT.

This clonotype came up a few times. The genes are TRBV18 and TRBJ1-5, with 8 bases matching TRBD1. The CDR3 covers 13 residues. V shed 8 bases and J 6 bases; nucleotides not matched to a gene: 6. CDR1 and CDR2 (germline): KGHSH, LQKENI. This CDR3 is CASTRDRSQPQHF. The CDR3 bases are TGTGCCAGCACCCGGGACAGGTCTCAGCCCCAGCATTTT.

This chain's CDR3 is CASSSTSGGAGETQYF. The CDR3 DNA follows: TGTGCCAGCAGTTCAACTAGCGGGGGGGCCGGAGAGACCCAGTACTTC. The rearrangement links TRBV12-3 or TRBV12-4 to TRBJ2-5, with TRBD2 identical over 13 bases. V lost 4 bases and J lost 4; bases outside the gene matches: 6. The CDR3 runs to 16 residues.

There are many counts of this clonotype. DNA of the CDR3: TGTGCCATCAGTGAGTCGACACCTGGGGCTGAAGCTTTCTTT. Translated, it gives CAISESTPGAEAFF. The V and J genes are TRBV10-3 and TRBJ1-1; no reliable D call. In germline, CDR1 is ENHRY, CDR2 SYGVKD. This CDR3 spans 14 amino acids. Between the trimmed V and J ends, which lost 0 bases and 6 bases, there was a span of 11 bases.

This chain uses TRBV12-3 or TRBV12-4 with TRBJ2-7; TRBD1 agrees at 9 bases. The CDR3 totals 13 residues. J gave up 7 bases and V 5 bases, and 6 bases lay outside the gene matches. CDR3 in DNA: TGTGCCAGCAGTGGCGGGACAGGGAGGGAGCAGTACTTC. Translation gives CASSGGTGREQYF.

This clonotype was recorded many times. This chain connects TRBV6-1 to TRBJ2-7; D gene unclear. The length of the CDR3 is 13 residues. Trimming shortened V by 2 bases and J by 0 bases, and 5 bases separated the two germline ends. Germline V gene sequence: CDR1 MNHNS, CDR2 SASEGT. This chain's CDR3 is CASSESPSYEQYF. In DNA form, the CDR3 reads TGTGCCAGCAGTGAAAGTCCCTCCTACGAGCAGTACTTC.

This clonotype was observed a few times. The chain employs TRBV5-6 and TRBJ2-7; 7 bases line up with TRBD1. CDR1 SGHDT and CDR2 YYEEEE come from the germline V gene. The CDR3 length is 16 residues. J lost 3 bases, V lost 1 base, and 10 bases had no gene match. The CDR3 DNA follows: TGTGCCAGCAGCTTGAGTGAAGAGGGGGCTTACTACGAGCAGTACTTC. Its translation: CASSLSEEGAYYEQYF.

This clonotype showed up many times. This chain joins TRBV27 and TRBJ2-7; 10 nucleotides line up with TRBD1. The CDR3 loop spans 16 amino acids. With V trimmed by 0 bases and J by 3 bases, 5 bases remained unmatched. Germline CDR1 is MNHEY and CDR2 is SMNVEV (reference sequence). DNA of the CDR3: TGTGCCAGCAGTTTATCGGAGACAGGGGGCTTCTACGAGCAGTACTTC. Its protein is CASSLSETGGFYEQYF.

The V call is TRBV7-8, the J call TRBJ1-6; 10 nucleotides line up with TRBD1. V lost 3 bases, J lost 6 bases, and 5 bases stayed unmatched. CDR3 length equals 16 residues. The germline CDR1 and CDR2 sequences are SGHVS and FQNEAQ. CDR3 in amino acids: CASSLGDRGGNSPLHF. DNA for the CDR3: TGTGCCAGCAGCTTGGGGGACAGGGGAGGTAATTCACCCCTCCACTTT.

This clonotype was counted ten times or more. CDR3 sequence: CSPFRVPPYEQYF. CDR3 DNA sequence: TGCAGTCCCTTTCGGGTACCTCCCTACGAGCAGTACTTC. This chain uses TRBV20-1 with TRBJ2-7; no definite D call. Trimming took 8 bases from V and 2 from J, leaving 16 bases between them. Germline values: CDR1 DFQATT, CDR2 SNEGSKA (reference sequence). The CDR3 is 13 residues long.

On this clonotype: A junction end diverges from the germline sequence, so it may reflect a read error. The rearrangement links TRBV9 to TRBJ1-6; tentatively, D is TRBD1 (5 bases). Germline V CDR1 and CDR2: SGDLS, YYNGEE. The CDR3 runs 14 residues. CDR3: CASSVRDFQGTQYF. In DNA, the CDR3 is TGTGCCAGCAGCGTAAGGGATTTCCAAGGGACCCAGTACTTT.

The sample holds a few counts of this clonotype. The genes are TRBV2 and TRBJ2-4; 9 bases agree with TRBD1. The CDR3 has 17 residues. Germline lookup yields CDR1 SNHLY and CDR2 FYNNEI. V was clipped by 2 bases and J by 7 bases; unmatched bases: 12. The CDR3 reads CASSEWDLGQGENIQYF. In nucleotides, the CDR3 is TGTGCCAGCAGTGAATGGGATTTGGGACAGGGTGAGAACATTCAGTACTTC.

The table lists this clonotype with many counts. This sequence joins TRBV3-1 and TRBJ2-7; D may match TRBD1 or TRBD2 (5 bases each). V was pared by 5 bases and J by 3 bases, with 17 bases between. CDR3 size: 15 residues. Looked up from germline, CDR1 is LGHDT and CDR2 is YNNKEL (reference sequence). The CDR3 sequence: CASSYYAGANYEQYF. CDR3 coding DNA: TGTGCCAGCAGCTATTACGCCGGGGCAAACTACGAGCAGTACTTC.

This clonotype occurred many times. The V call is TRBV7-8, the J call TRBJ2-3, with 10 bases identical to TRBD2. V gave up 1 base and J gave up 3 bases; unmatched junction bases: 1. This CDR3 has 15 amino acids. Germline-derived CDR1 and CDR2 are SGHVS and FQNEAQ. Here the CDR3 reads CASSLGGLATDTQYF. CDR3 DNA sequence: TGTGCCAGCAGCTTAGGGGGACTAGCGACAGATACGCAGTATTTT.

Turning to this clonotype: Being one base from a much bigger clone, this may be a read error. V gene TRBV20-1 combines with J gene TRBJ2-3; D might be TRBD2 (6 bases). The CDR3 consists of 14 residues. The V and J ends lost 6 bases and 6 bases respectively, with 19 bases between them. CDR1 and CDR2 from the germline V gene are DFQATT and SNEGSKA (reference sequence). The CDR3 region is CSAWGVGRGDTQYF. For the CDR3, the DNA is TGCAGTGCATGGGGGGTCGGCCGAGGGGATACGCAGTATTTT.

The chain joins TRBV15 to TRBJ2-2; the D gene is possibly TRBD1 (6 bases). Germline V lookup: CDR1 LNHNV, CDR2 YYDKDF (reference sequence). The CDR3 is 15 amino acids. Trimming removed 9 bases at V and 3 bases at J, with 17 bases between. The CDR3 here is CATRDRSIHTGELFF. As DNA, the CDR3 is TGTGCCACAAGAGACAGGAGCATACACACCGGGGAGCTGTTTTTT.

At least ten counts were recorded for this clonotype. The rearrangement joins TRBV4-2 to TRBJ1-1, with D uncertain. V was clipped by 0 bases and J by 7 bases, with 15 bases between them. This CDR3 has 15 residues. Germline V gene lookup returns CDR1 LGHNA and CDR2 YNFKEQ. DNA for the CDR3: TGTGCCAGCAGCCAAGATGGAGGAGGATGGGGTGAAGCTTTCTTT. Translating gives CASSQDGGGWGEAFF.

As to this clonotype: This may be a read error, as it is one base from a much larger clone. The chain employs TRBV18 and TRBJ1-5; a weak D match, TRBD1 (5 bases). The germline V and J ends were trimmed by 4 bases and 3 bases, with 13 bases remaining between them. Germline CDR1 reads KGHSH; CDR2 reads LQKENI. The CDR3 is made up of 15 amino acids. Here the CDR3 reads CASSQRGDHNQPQHF. The CDR3 DNA reads TGTGCCAGCTCACAACGGGGGGACCACAATCAGCCCCAGCATTTT.

Concerning this clonotype: Since a much larger clone is just one base distant, this may be a read error. The chain uses TRBV3-1 and TRBJ2-7; D is possibly TRBD1 or TRBD2 (6 bases each). Germline V gene data show CDR1 as LGHDT and CDR2 as YNNKEL (reference sequence). The CDR3 covers 15 residues. For the CDR3, the DNA is TGTGCCAGCAACCAACTCCGGGGGCGCATCTACGAGCAGTACTTC. Its protein product is CASNQLRGRIYEQYF.

In this sample, this clonotype turned up many times. The V gene is TRBV6-1, the J gene TRBJ2-7, with 10 bases aligning to TRBD1. The V gene's germline CDR1 is MNHNS and CDR2 SASEGT. The CDR3 is 15 residues long. Trimming at V came to 3 bases and at J to 3 bases, leaving 5 bases not matched to a gene. Written as DNA, the CDR3 is TGTGCCAGCAGTGACAGGACAGGGGGTCGCTACGAGCAGTACTTC. Translated, it gives CASSDRTGGRYEQYF.